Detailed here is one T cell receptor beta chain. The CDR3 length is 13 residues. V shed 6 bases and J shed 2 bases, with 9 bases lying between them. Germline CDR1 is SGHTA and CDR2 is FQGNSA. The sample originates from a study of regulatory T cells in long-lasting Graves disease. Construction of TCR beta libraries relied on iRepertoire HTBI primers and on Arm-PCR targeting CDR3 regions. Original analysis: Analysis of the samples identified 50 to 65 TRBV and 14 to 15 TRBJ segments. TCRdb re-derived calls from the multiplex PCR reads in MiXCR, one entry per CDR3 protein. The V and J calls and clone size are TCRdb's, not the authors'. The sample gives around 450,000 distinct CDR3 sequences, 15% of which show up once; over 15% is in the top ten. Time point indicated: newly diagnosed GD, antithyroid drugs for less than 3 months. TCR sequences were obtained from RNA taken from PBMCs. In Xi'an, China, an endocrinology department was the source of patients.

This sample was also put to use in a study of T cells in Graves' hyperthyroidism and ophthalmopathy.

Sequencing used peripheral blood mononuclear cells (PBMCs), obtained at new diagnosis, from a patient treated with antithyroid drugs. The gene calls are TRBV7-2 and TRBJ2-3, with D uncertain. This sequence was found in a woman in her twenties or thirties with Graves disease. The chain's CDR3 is CASRRPPTDTQYF. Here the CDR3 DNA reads TGTGCCAGCAGGCGACCTCCCACAGATACGCAGTATTTT.